This T cell receptor beta chain came from a study of tumor and adjacent non-tumor tissue in lung cancer. RNA was extracted from bulk tissue without any cell sorting. More than 3 cm separated this lung sample from the edge of the tumor. Donors were chemotherapy-naive, newly diagnosed lung cancer surgical patients in China, August–late 2014. Concerning this clonotype itself: Mismatch with germline at one junction end may stem from a read error.

A modified ARM-PCR protocol with three rounds of nested PCR amplified TCRbeta. A single record per CDR3 protein comes from TCRdb applying MiXCR to the multiplex PCR reads. The data show about 48,000 distinct CDR3 sequences, about two thirds seen once. This CDR3 has 15 residues. The germline CDR1 and CDR2 sequences are WNHNN and SYGVQD (reference sequence). The receptor was derived from an older woman with non-small cell lung cancer. The V gene is TRBV10-1, the J gene TRBJ2-7; the D is unclear. Sequencing input: distant non-tumor lung tissue. The CDR3 DNA is TGCGCGAGCAGTGAGTCTGAGGCTAACTCCCACGAGCAGTACTTC. Protein sequence: CASSESEANSHEQYF.